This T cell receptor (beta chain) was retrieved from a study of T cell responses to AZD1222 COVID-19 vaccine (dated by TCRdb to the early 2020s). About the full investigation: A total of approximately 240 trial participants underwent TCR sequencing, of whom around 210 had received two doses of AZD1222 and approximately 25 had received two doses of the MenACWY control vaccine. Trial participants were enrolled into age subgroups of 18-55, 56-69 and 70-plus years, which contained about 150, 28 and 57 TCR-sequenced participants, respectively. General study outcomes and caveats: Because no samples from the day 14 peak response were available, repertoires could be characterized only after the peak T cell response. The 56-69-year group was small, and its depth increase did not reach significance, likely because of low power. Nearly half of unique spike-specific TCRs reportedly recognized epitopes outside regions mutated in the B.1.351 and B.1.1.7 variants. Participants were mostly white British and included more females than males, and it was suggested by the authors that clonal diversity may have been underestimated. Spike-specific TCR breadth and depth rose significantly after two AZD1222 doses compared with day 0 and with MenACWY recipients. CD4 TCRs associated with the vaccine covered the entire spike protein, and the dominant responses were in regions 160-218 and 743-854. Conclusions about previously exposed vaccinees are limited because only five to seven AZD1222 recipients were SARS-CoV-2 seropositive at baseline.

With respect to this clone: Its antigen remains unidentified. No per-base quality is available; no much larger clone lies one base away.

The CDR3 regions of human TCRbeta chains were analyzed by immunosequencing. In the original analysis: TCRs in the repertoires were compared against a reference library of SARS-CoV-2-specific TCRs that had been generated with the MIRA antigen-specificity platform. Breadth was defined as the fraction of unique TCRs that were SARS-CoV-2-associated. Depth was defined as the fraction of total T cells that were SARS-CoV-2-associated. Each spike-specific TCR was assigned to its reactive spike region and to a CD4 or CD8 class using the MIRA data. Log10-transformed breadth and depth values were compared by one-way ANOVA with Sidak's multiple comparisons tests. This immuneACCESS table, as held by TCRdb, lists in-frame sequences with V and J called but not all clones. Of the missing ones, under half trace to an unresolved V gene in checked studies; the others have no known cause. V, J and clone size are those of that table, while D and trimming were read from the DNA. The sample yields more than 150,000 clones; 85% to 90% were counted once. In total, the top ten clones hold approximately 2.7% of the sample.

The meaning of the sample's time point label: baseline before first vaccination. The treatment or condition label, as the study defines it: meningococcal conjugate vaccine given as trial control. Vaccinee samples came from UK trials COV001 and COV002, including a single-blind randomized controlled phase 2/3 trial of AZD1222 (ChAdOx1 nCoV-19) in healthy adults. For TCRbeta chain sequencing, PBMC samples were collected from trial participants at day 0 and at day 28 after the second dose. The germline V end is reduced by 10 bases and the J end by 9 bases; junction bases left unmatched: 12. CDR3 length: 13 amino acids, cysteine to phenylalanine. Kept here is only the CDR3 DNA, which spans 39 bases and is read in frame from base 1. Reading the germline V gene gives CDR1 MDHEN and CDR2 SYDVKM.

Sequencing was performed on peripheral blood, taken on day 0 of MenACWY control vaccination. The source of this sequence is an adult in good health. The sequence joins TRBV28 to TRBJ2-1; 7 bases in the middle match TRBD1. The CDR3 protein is CATERTGWGEQFF. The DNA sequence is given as TGTGCCACCGAAAGGACAGGCTGGGGTGAGCAGTTCTTC.